This T cell receptor (beta chain) was identified during a study of blood T cell repertoires in COVID-19. Only in-frame clones appear in the TCRdb table, and some are missing; sequencing was by immunoSEQ multiplex PCR. The profile shows 300,000 to 400,000 clones, under 95% of them singletons. This CDR3 has 15 amino acids. V was trimmed by 1 base and J by 7 bases, leaving 14 bases between them. The germline V gene encodes CDR1 SGHTA and CDR2 FQGNSA. The specimen sequenced was PBMCs or T cells enriched from blood (not recorded which). The chain combines TRBV7-2 with TRBJ1-5; D call uncertain. The clonotype comes from a man between 60 and 70 years old who had recovered from COVID-19. CDR3 protein: CASSLDSAVAQPQHF. The CDR3 region has the DNA TGTGCCAGCAGCTTAGATTCGGCGGTGGCCCAGCCCCAGCATTTT.